This entry is about one T cell receptor beta chain. The sample belongs to a study of blood T cell repertoires in COVID-19. This CDR3 spans 18 amino acids. V lost 4 bases, J lost 3 bases, and 11 bases stayed unmatched. Looked up from germline, CDR1 is MDHEN and CDR2 is SYDVKM. Clones were read by immunoSEQ multiplex PCR, and TCRdb kept only the in-frame ones, dropping some. The sample includes 180,000 or so clones, about 86% of them seen just once. The material sequenced was peripheral blood. This receptor was obtained from a man aged 55 to 70 with acute or convalescent COVID-19. The J gene is TRBJ2-1, the V gene TRBV28; 11 positions match TRBD2. Here the CDR3 reads CASSSTSGRSPVYNEQFF. The CDR3 DNA sequence: TGTGCCAGCAGTTCCACTAGCGGGAGATCCCCCGTCTACAATGAGCAGTTCTTC.